What follows is one T cell receptor (beta chain) and its context. The data stem from a study of blood T cell repertoires in COVID-19. Overall study: In each case, the material was cDNA or gDNA derived from T cells, B-cell-depleted T cells, or PBMCs.

Per the study methods: Counts of nucleated cells, estimated from reference gene primer amplification, were obtained. Measured with immunoSEQ multiplex PCR; TCRdb has only the in-frame clones, and not every one. The DNA gave D and trimming, while V, J and clone size come from that table. The top ten clones hold over 3.5% of a sample with 200,000 to 250,000 clones, over 75% of them seen once. V lost 5 bases to trimming and J lost 5 bases; unmatched junction nucleotides: 15. This CDR3 comprises 16 residues. Germline CDR1 and CDR2: SNHLY and FYNNEI. Contact with a PCR-confirmed or clinician-diagnosed COVID-19 case occurred within 2 weeks of entry.

The rearrangement joins TRBV2 to TRBJ2-7, with TRBD1 identical over 7 bases. The clonotype was recovered from a woman aged 25 to 39 who had been exposed to COVID-19. The source material was PBMCs or T cells enriched from blood (not recorded which). Written as DNA, the CDR3 is TGTGCCAGCAGTCCAATGCCAGGGGGTCTGAGCGACGAGCAGTACTTC. Protein product: CASSPMPGGLSDEQYF.